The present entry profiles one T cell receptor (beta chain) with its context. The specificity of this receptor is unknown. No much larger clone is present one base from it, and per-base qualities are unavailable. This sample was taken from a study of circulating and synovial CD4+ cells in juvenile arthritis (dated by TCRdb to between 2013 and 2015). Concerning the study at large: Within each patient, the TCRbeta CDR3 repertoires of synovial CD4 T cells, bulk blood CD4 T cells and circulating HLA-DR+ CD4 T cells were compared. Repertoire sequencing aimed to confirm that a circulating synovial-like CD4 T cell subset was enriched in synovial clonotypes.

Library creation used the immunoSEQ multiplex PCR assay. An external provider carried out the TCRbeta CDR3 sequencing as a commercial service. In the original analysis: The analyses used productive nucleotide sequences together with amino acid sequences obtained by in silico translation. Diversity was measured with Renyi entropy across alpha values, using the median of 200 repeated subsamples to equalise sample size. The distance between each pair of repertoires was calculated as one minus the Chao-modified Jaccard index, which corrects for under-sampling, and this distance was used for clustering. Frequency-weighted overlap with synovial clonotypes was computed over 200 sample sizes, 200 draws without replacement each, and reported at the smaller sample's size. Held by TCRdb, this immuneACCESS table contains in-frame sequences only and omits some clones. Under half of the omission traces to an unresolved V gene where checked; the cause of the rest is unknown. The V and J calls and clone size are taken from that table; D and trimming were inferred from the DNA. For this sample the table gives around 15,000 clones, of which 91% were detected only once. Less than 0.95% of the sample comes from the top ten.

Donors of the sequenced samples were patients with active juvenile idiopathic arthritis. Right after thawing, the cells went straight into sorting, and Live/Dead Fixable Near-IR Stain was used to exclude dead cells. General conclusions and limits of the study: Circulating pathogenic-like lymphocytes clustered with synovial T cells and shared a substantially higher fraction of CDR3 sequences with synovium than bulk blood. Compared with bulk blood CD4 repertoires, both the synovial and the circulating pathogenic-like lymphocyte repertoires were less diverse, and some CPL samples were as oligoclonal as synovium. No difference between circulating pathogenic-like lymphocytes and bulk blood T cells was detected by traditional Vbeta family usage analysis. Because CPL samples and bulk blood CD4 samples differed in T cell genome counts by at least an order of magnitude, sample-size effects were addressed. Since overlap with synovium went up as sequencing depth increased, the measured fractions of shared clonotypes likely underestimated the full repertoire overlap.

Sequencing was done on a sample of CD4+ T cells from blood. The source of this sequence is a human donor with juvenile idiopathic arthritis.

The CDR3 amino acid sequence is: CASSRDSNTIYF. In nucleotides, the sequence is TGTGCCAGCAGCCGGGACAGCAACACCATATATTTT. The sequence is built from TRBV7-2 and TRBJ1-3, with 7 junctional bases fitting TRBD1. Germline trimming amounts to 5 bases on V and 7 bases on J, with 2 as the count of junction bases outside the gene matches. The CDR3 covers 12 residues, taking in both the cysteine and the phenylalanine. Only CDR3 DNA is held: 36 bases, read in frame from base 1. CDR1 and CDR2 are read off the germline V gene as SGHTA and FQGNSA.